This T cell receptor beta chain was found in a study of cytomegalovirus exposure and HLA in healthy donors. Comment on this clone: Its antigen is not known.

Researchers ran the PCR with 60 Vbeta and 13 Jbeta primers. Produced via immunoSEQ multiplex PCR; TCRdb's table is partial and in-frame only. The data hold about 93,000 clones, with approximately 72% observed a single time. Findings and caveats of the study: Later analysis showed most CMV-associated TCR beta chains appearing HLA-restricted.

Trimming cost V 5 bases and J 8 bases, with 10 bases left between them. Germline CDR1 is SEHNR and CDR2 is FQNEAQ (reference sequence). The CDR3 loop spans 12 amino acids. Sequences were obtained from PBMCs. The receptor was derived from a middle-aged woman in good health and CMV-seronegative. This chain links TRBV7-9 with TRBJ2-1; possible D gene TRBD1, 5 bases. This chain's CDR3 is CASSLDSYEQFF. CDR3 nucleotide sequence: TGTGCCAGCAGCCTCGACAGCTATGAGCAGTTCTTC.